Below are 20 T cell receptor beta chains sequenced from a single sample in a study of cytomegalovirus exposure and HLA in healthy donors. The PCR had 60 Vbeta and 13 Jbeta primers. Method: immunoSEQ multiplex PCR; TCRdb's copy keeps in-frame clones and lacks some. Here the sample spans 150,000 to 160,000 clones, approximately 74% being singletons. Specimen: PBMCs. These receptors were taken from a man younger than 35 in good health and CMV-seronegative.

V gene TRBV27 combines with J gene TRBJ2-6, with a tentative D call TRBD2 (5 bases). Germline loops: CDR1 MNHEY, CDR2 SMNVEV (reference sequence). The CDR3 contains 16 residues. V dropped 2 bases and J dropped 0 bases, with 8 bases sitting between them. The DNA for the CDR3 is TGTGCCAGCAGTTTAGGCGGGCACTCTGGGGCCAACGTCCTGACTTTC. It codes for CASSLGGHSGANVLTF.

V gene TRBV15 combines with J gene TRBJ1-1; the D gene is possibly TRBD1 (6 bases). V gave up 5 bases and J gave up 4 bases, with 17 bases separating them. The CDR3 is made up of 15 amino acids. Germline V gives CDR1 LNHNV, CDR2 YYDKDF (reference sequence). CDR3 sequence reads: CATSPRPGGITEAFF. CDR3 sequence (DNA): TGTGCCACCAGCCCCCGTCCGGGGGGCATCACTGAAGCTTTCTTT.

This chain uses TRBV28 with TRBJ2-7, with 7 bases aligning to TRBD1. The length of the CDR3 is 14 residues. The germline CDR1 and CDR2 sequences are MDHEN and SYDVKM. The junction had 9 bases not matched to a gene; V was cut back by 10 bases and J by 0 bases. The CDR3 spells CATIDRENSYEQYV. The CDR3 DNA reads TGTGCCACCATTGACAGGGAGAACTCCTACGAGCAGTACGTC.

The CDR3 DNA follows: TGTGCCAGCAGCTTGGCACTAGCGGGCCCGCCGGTGGGCAATGAGCAGTTCTTC. Amino acids: CASSLALAGPPVGNEQFF. The gene calls are TRBV5-4 and TRBJ2-1; 9 positions agree with TRBD2. Germline V lookup: CDR1 SGHNT, CDR2 YYREEE (reference sequence). The V segment lost 0 bases and the J segment 6 bases; nucleotides outside the gene matches: 13. The CDR3 is made up of 18 amino acids.

This chain uses TRBV6-5 with TRBJ1-6; the match to TRBD1 covers 8 bases. Germline V gene sequence: CDR1 MNHEY, CDR2 SVGAGI. This CDR3 contains 15 residues. J was trimmed by 8 bases and V by 4 bases; bases with no gene match: 7. In DNA, the CDR3 is TGTGCCAGCAGTTTCATGGACAGGGCGCATTCACCCCTCCACTTT. Protein product: CASSFMDRAHSPLHF.

Of note for this clone: An end of the junction does not agree with germline; a read error may underlie this. This chain uses TRBV27 with TRBJ2-4; TRBD2 agrees at 8 bases. The germline gives CDR1 MNHEY, CDR2 SMNVEV (reference sequence). This CDR3 has 17 residues. Here the CDR3 DNA reads TGTGCCAGCAGTTCCCACCCGGGGGGGCCGACCAAAAACAGTCAGTACTTC. Its translation: CASSSHPGGPTKNSQYF.

The chain carries TRBV6-1 and TRBJ2-1; no clear D. V lost 2 bases, J lost 9 bases, and 8 bases lay in between. The CDR3 sequence is 12 residues long. The germline V gene encodes CDR1 MNHNS and CDR2 SASEGT. The CDR3 DNA reads TGTGCCAGCAGTGAAATTAGTCTTGAGCAGTTCTTC. Protein: CASSEISLEQFF.

The chain uses TRBV19 and TRBJ2-1; 16 bases map to TRBD2. CDR3 length: 14 amino acids. Germline V lookup: CDR1 LNHDA, CDR2 SQIVND (reference sequence). The J segment lost 15 bases and the V segment lost 5 bases, leaving 7 bases of the junction unmatched. The CDR3: CASSQGTSGGGPFF. DNA of the CDR3: TGTGCCAGTAGTCAGGGGACTAGCGGGGGGGGTCCGTTCTTC.

The chain has TRBV7-8 and TRBJ1-1; tentative D call: TRBD1 (6 bases). V was pared by 6 bases and J by 0 bases, with 20 bases between. The germline V gene encodes CDR1 SGHVS and CDR2 FQNEAQ. The CDR3 runs to 17 residues. CDR3: CASSQPGGWDMNTEAFF. In DNA, the CDR3 is TGTGCCAGCAGTCAACCCGGGGGGTGGGACATGAACACTGAAGCTTTCTTT.

The chain uses TRBV5-1 and TRBJ1-4; TRBD1 might be the D (5 bases). Germline V gene lookup returns CDR1 SGHRS and CDR2 YFSETQ. The CDR3 contains 13 residues. Trimming pared 2 bases from V and 10 bases from J, leaving 12 bases between. The CDR3 here is CASSLDTGGKLFF. DNA for the CDR3: TGCGCCAGCAGCTTAGATACGGGGGGAAAACTGTTTTTT.

The rearrangement links TRBV19 to TRBJ2-7, with D unresolved. V lost 3 bases, J lost 2 bases, and 11 bases lay in between. The length of the CDR3 is 14 residues. Germline CDR1 and CDR2: LNHDA and SQIVND (reference sequence). CDR3: CASSMAHQAYEQYF. CDR3 DNA sequence: TGTGCCAGTAGTATGGCTCACCAGGCCTACGAGCAGTACTTC.

The V gene is TRBV7-2, the J gene TRBJ1-6; the D is unclear. The CDR3 has 18 amino acids. Trimming stripped 2 bases from V and 0 bases from J, with 14 bases between. Looked up from germline, CDR1 is SGHTA and CDR2 is FQGNSA. The chain's CDR3 is CASSLKGLGSSYNSPLHF. CDR3 nucleotide sequence: TGTGCCAGCAGCTTAAAGGGCCTCGGGAGCTCCTATAATTCACCCCTCCACTTT.

This clone was counted between two and nine times. The V gene is TRBV5-6, the J gene TRBJ2-1; 10 bases match TRBD1. Germline CDR1 SGHDT, CDR2 YYEEEE. The ends lost 0 bases at V and 5 bases at J; junction bases unmatched: 2. CDR3 length: 15 residues. For the CDR3, the DNA is TGTGCCAGCAGCTTGGCGGGACAGGGGAACAATGAGCAGTTCTTC. This gives the protein CASSLAGQGNNEQFF.

The chain combines TRBV6-1 with TRBJ2-3; possible D gene TRBD2, 5 bases. This CDR3 comprises 14 residues. V lost 2 bases to trimming and J lost 3 bases, with 9 bases between them. Germline loops: CDR1 MNHNS, CDR2 SASEGT. The CDR3 DNA is TGTGCCAGCAGTGAATCTTGGACTACAGATACGCAGTATTTT. This codes for CASSESWTTDTQYF.

The chain joins TRBV5-1 to TRBJ2-1; a possible D gene is TRBD2 (6 bases). V dropped 1 base and J dropped 4 bases, with 9 bases sitting between them. CDR1 is SGHRS and CDR2 is YFSETQ in the germline V gene. The length of the CDR3 is 14 residues. The CDR3 loop is CASSLTSQYNEQFF. In DNA, the CDR3 is TGCGCCAGCAGCTTGACTAGCCAGTACAATGAGCAGTTCTTC.

This chain's CDR3 is CASSQTPDRADTQYF. DNA of the CDR3: TGTGCCAGCAGCCAAACTCCCGACAGGGCAGATACGCAGTATTTT. The chain is built from TRBV14 and TRBJ2-3; TRBD1 matches 7 bases. The CDR3 sequence is 15 residues long. V gave up 2 bases and J gave up 4 bases; unmatched junction bases: 6. Germline loops: CDR1 SGHDN, CDR2 FVKESK.

This rearrangement joins TRBV2 to TRBJ1-5, with TRBD1 matching over 9 bases. Trimming cost V 6 bases and J 4 bases; bases outside gene matches: 4. CDR1 SNHLY and CDR2 FYNNEI come from the germline V gene. The CDR3 runs 14 residues. CDR3 in DNA: TGTGCCAGCAGACCGACAGGGGGAAATCAGCCCCAGCATTTT. Amino acid sequence: CASRPTGGNQPQHF.

The rearrangement joins TRBV7-9 to TRBJ2-1; D is possibly TRBD1 (5 bases). V lost 5 bases and J lost 9, with 8 bases in between. CDR1 and CDR2 from the germline V gene are SEHNR and FQNEAQ (reference sequence). CDR3 length: 11 residues. In DNA, the CDR3 is TGTGCCAGCAGCCCCAGGGCTGAGCAGTTCTTC. Translated: CASSPRAEQFF.

The chain uses TRBV18 and TRBJ1-1; no reliable D call. The CDR3 spans 15 residues. The germline CDR1 and CDR2 sequences are KGHSH and LQKENI. V was shortened by 3 bases and J by 6 bases, with 17 bases between the two germline ends. CDR3 sequence reads: CASSPLAREGPEAFF. CDR3 coding DNA: TGTGCCAGCTCACCGTTGGCCCGGGAGGGCCCTGAAGCTTTCTTT.

V gene TRBV19 combines with J gene TRBJ1-5, with 7 positions matching TRBD1. The CDR3 extends over 20 amino acids. Per germline, CDR1 LNHDA and CDR2 SQIVND (reference sequence). V was pared by 3 bases and J by 2 bases, with 19 bases of the junction left unmatched. CDR3 sequence: CASSIRWQGRGQRRNQPQHF. As DNA, the CDR3 is TGTGCCAGTAGTATCCGGTGGCAAGGCCGGGGACAGAGGCGCAATCAGCCCCAGCATTTT.